This T cell receptor beta chain was observed in a study of blood T cell repertoires in COVID-19. This table comes from immunoSEQ multiplex PCR, and its TCRdb copy is limited to in-frame clones, with some not included. The sample yields about 270,000 clones, 88% seen once. The length of the CDR3 is 14 residues. V lost 6 bases to trimming and J lost 3 bases; unmatched junction nucleotides: 4. CDR1 is MNHEY and CDR2 is SVGAGI in the germline V gene. The source is a woman in her forties or fifties who had recovered from COVID-19. The sample was PBMCs or T cells enriched from blood (not recorded which). The rearrangement joins TRBV6-5 to TRBJ2-7; 11 bases match TRBD1. CDR3 in DNA: TGTGCCAGCAGAGGGACAGGGGGTATCTACGAGCAGTACTTC. It is translated as CASRGTGGIYEQYF.